Listed here are 31 T cell receptor beta chains from one sample, sequenced in a study of blood T cell repertoires in COVID-19. The table came from immunoSEQ multiplex PCR; TCRdb's copy has only in-frame clones and leaves some out. Among under 100,000 clones, over 80% were seen once, and the ten largest hold about 11%. Sequenced: peripheral blood. These receptors came from a woman in her 70s with active or convalescent COVID-19.

The V and J genes are TRBV2 and TRBJ2-1; D may be TRBD2 (7 bases). The CDR3 loop spans 14 amino acids. Trimming removed 4 bases from V and 2 bases from J, with 9 bases in between. Germline V gives CDR1 SNHLY, CDR2 FYNNEI. In DNA form, the CDR3 reads TGTGCCAGCAGTGGGGGGGGCCCCTACAATGAGCAGTTCTTC. This encodes CASSGGGPYNEQFF.

J is TRBJ2-7 and V is TRBV5-1, with D maybe TRBD1 (6 bases). The CDR3 is 11 amino acids. The germline CDR1 and CDR2 sequences are SGHRS and YFSETQ. With 5 bases removed from V and 7 bases from J, the gap between germline ends came to 10 bases. The CDR3 loop is CASSWDTEQYF. The CDR3 DNA sequence: TGCGCCAGCAGTTGGGACACGGAGCAGTACTTC.

The CDR3 protein is CASSYSSVRGRETQYF. CDR3 nucleotides: TGTGCCAGCAGTTACTCGTCGGTCAGGGGTAGGGAGACCCAGTACTTC. The rearrangement uses TRBV6-5 and TRBJ2-5, with D maybe TRBD1 (6 bases). The CDR3 extends over 16 amino acids. Trimming cost V 0 bases and J 5 bases, with 16 bases left between them. Per the germline V gene, CDR1 is MNHEY and CDR2 is SVGAGI.

This rearrangement joins TRBV6-2 or TRBV6-3 to TRBJ1-2; TRBD1 might be the D (6 bases). There are 14 residues in the CDR3. The V gene lost 5 bases and the J gene lost 3 bases, with 13 bases spanning the gap. Germline V gene lookup returns CDR1 MNHEY and CDR2 SVGEGT. CDR3 nucleotides: TGTGCCAGCAGTCGCCCCCAGGGGCACTATGGCTACACCTTC. It encodes CASSRPQGHYGYTF.

V is TRBV4-2 and J is TRBJ1-2; D gene ambiguous. Trimming shortened V by 4 bases and J by 4 bases, and 19 bases separated the two germline ends. CDR1 LGHNA and CDR2 YNFKEQ come from the germline V gene. The CDR3 length is 16 residues. The CDR3 sequence is CASSLERELLTYGYTF. CDR3 nucleotides: TGTGCCAGCAGCCTTGAAAGGGAGCTCCTGACCTATGGCTACACCTTC.

The chain couples TRBV5-1 to TRBJ2-1; a weak D match, TRBD1 (6 bases). The germline V gene has CDR1 SGHRS and CDR2 YFSETQ. This CDR3 comprises 15 residues. Trimming cost V 0 bases and J 3 bases, with 10 bases left between them. DNA of the CDR3: TGCGCCAGCAGCTTGGAACAGGGAATCTACAATGAGCAGTTCTTC. This codes for CASSLEQGIYNEQFF. The full variable domain, its missing parts supplied by reference TRBV5-1 and TRBJ2-1, is KAGVTQTPRYLIKTRGQQVTLSCSPISGHRSVSWYQQTPGQGLQFLFEYFSETQRNKGNFPGRFSGRQFSNSRSEMNVSTLELGDSALYLCASSLEQGIYNEQFFGPGTRLTVL.

The chain combines TRBV15 with TRBJ2-3; D is possibly TRBD2 (6 bases). The CDR3 is 13 residues long. Germline V lookup: CDR1 LNHNV, CDR2 YYDKDF (reference sequence). V lost 7 bases to trimming and J lost 4 bases, with 12 bases between them. CDR3 sequence (DNA): TGTGCCACCACCCCGACGGGGGCAGATACGCAGTATTTT. As protein: CATTPTGADTQYF.

The chain recombines TRBV4-1 with TRBJ2-1; TRBD2 matches at 11 bases. The germline CDR1 and CDR2 sequences are MGHRA and YSYEKL. The CDR3 is made up of 16 amino acids. V was clipped by 2 bases and J by 8 bases; unmatched bases: 8. The CDR3 is CASSQYQSTSGDEQFF. Written as DNA, the CDR3 is TGCGCCAGCAGCCAATATCAGTCGACTAGCGGGGATGAGCAGTTCTTC.

J is TRBJ1-3 and V is TRBV6-2 or TRBV6-3, with TRBD1 matching over 7 bases. Germline V gene sequence: CDR1 MNHEY, CDR2 SVGEGT. The V gene end was trimmed by 6 bases and the J gene end by 4 bases; junction bases not matched to a gene: 12. The CDR3 runs to 16 residues. The CDR3 loop reads CASSPIDRESGNTIYF. As DNA, the CDR3 is TGTGCCAGCAGCCCTATAGACAGGGAGTCCGGAAACACCATATATTTT.

This clone appeared a single time. The V and J genes are TRBV9 and TRBJ2-5, with D maybe TRBD2 (6 bases). The CDR3 spans 18 residues. V was shortened by 0 bases and J by 2 bases, with 20 bases between the two germline ends. Germline V gives CDR1 SGDLS, CDR2 YYNGEE. The CDR3 protein is CASSVVPYGWDLQETQYF. For the CDR3, the DNA is TGTGCCAGCAGCGTAGTGCCATACGGTTGGGACTTACAAGAGACCCAGTACTTC.

V is TRBV10-2 and J is TRBJ1-1; TRBD1 agrees at 10 bases. V shed 0 bases and J 0 bases; nucleotides not matched to a gene: 10. The germline CDR1 and CDR2 sequences are WSHSY and SAAADI. The CDR3 loop spans 19 amino acids. The CDR3 is CASSESFSHGQGVNTEAFF. CDR3 in DNA: TGCGCCAGCAGTGAGTCCTTTAGTCATGGACAGGGGGTGAACACTGAAGCTTTCTTT.

The chain uses TRBV24-1 and TRBJ2-3; TRBD2 matches at 7 bases. CDR1 is KGHDR, CDR2 SFDVKD, per germline. V was clipped by 3 bases and J by 2 bases; unmatched bases: 4. This CDR3 region has 15 residues. DNA of the CDR3: TGTGCCACCAGTGATGGGCTAGCGGTCACAGATACGCAGTATTTT. Translation: CATSDGLAVTDTQYF.

This clone was counted once. V and J are TRBV7-2 and TRBJ2-3, with 7 bases aligning to TRBD1. The CDR3 is 14 residues long. Germline values: CDR1 SGHTA, CDR2 FQGNSA. Trimming cost V 3 bases and J 4 bases; bases outside gene matches: 4. For the CDR3, the DNA is TGTGCCAGCAGCTTCTCAACAGGGGCAGATACGCAGTATTTT. It yields the protein CASSFSTGADTQYF.

V is TRBV5-4 and J is TRBJ1-1, with D unresolved. In germline, CDR1 is SGHNT, CDR2 YYREEE (reference sequence). Trimming left V 2 bases short and J 3 bases short, with 11 bases between. This CDR3 is built from 14 residues. The CDR3 protein is CASSLKGGDTEAFF. In DNA form, the CDR3 reads TGTGCCAGCAGCTTAAAGGGCGGGGACACTGAAGCTTTCTTT.

V gene TRBV10-1 combines with J gene TRBJ2-3; 13 bases are shared with TRBD2. J gave up 2 bases and V 0 bases, and 5 bases lay outside the gene matches. The germline V gene encodes CDR1 WNHNN and CDR2 SYGVQD (reference sequence). This CDR3 is built from 18 residues. The CDR3 is CASSESGLAGDLTDTQYF. The DNA of the CDR3 is TGCGCCAGCAGTGAGTCCGGACTAGCGGGGGACCTCACAGATACGCAGTATTTT.

The chain uses TRBV24-1 and TRBJ2-2; TRBD1 is a possible D gene (5 bases). Between the trimmed V and J ends, which lost 6 bases and 3 bases, there was a span of 10 bases. This CDR3 comprises 14 residues. Germline V lookup: CDR1 KGHDR, CDR2 SFDVKD. This chain's CDR3 is CATSSQGYTGELFF. The CDR3, as DNA: TGTGCCACCAGTTCTCAGGGTTACACCGGGGAGCTGTTTTTT.

The chain carries TRBV18 and TRBJ1-1; TRBD1 agrees at 7 bases. The CDR3 is made up of 15 amino acids. Unmatched junction bases numbered 4, after V lost 3 bases and J lost 0 bases. Germline V gene lookup returns CDR1 KGHSH and CDR2 LQKENI. CDR3 sequence: CASSPRTGMNTEAFF. CDR3 in DNA: TGTGCCAGCTCACCGAGGACAGGTATGAACACTGAAGCTTTCTTT.

The chain has TRBV28 and TRBJ2-7; D uncertain. Germline V gene data show CDR1 as MDHEN and CDR2 as SYDVKM. The ends were cut back, 1 base at V and 5 bases at J, with 6 bases in the middle. The CDR3 spans 12 residues. CDR3 bases: TGTGCCAGCAGTTTATACCAGGACGAGCAGTACTTC. Protein: CASSLYQDEQYF.

The chain uses TRBV27 and TRBJ1-4, with D maybe TRBD1 (6 bases). Trimming removed 8 bases from V and 2 bases from J, with 18 bases in between. Germline CDR1 reads MNHEY; CDR2 reads SMNVEV (reference sequence). The CDR3 spans 16 residues. CDR3 in DNA: TGTGCCAGCCGAAATTCCAGGGGTACGACTAATGAAAAACTGTTTTTT. Protein product: CASRNSRGTTNEKLFF.

CDR3 DNA sequence: TGTGCCAGCAGCTTAGGGTCGGGTTACACTGAAGCTTTCTTT. Its translation: CASSLGSGYTEAFF. The genes are TRBV11-2 and TRBJ1-1; D not certain. Germline CDR1 and CDR2: SGHAT and FQNNGV. V lost 1 base and J lost 3, with 9 bases in between. The CDR3 loop spans 14 amino acids.

This rearrangement joins TRBV27 to TRBJ1-1; 11 bases map to TRBD1. Germline CDR1 MNHEY, CDR2 SMNVEV (reference sequence). V shed 6 bases, J shed 0 bases, and the junction held 9 bases outside the gene matches. This CDR3 is built from 17 residues. This CDR3 is CASSDLRDRGLNTEAFF. The CDR3 coding sequence is TGTGCCAGCAGCGACCTCCGGGACAGGGGGTTGAACACTGAAGCTTTCTTT.

This clone qualifies as medium-sized. The chain joins TRBV5-6 to TRBJ1-1, with 11 bases identical to TRBD1. CDR3 length equals 16 residues. Germline CDR1 reads SGHDT; CDR2 reads YYEEEE. The trim removed 0 bases at V and 3 bases at J, leaving 4 bases unmatched. The CDR3 is CASSLGTGGWDTEAFF. The CDR3, as DNA: TGTGCCAGCAGCTTGGGGACAGGGGGCTGGGACACTGAAGCTTTCTTT. Supplemented by reference TRBV5-6 and TRBJ1-1, the full variable domain reads DAGVTQSPTHLIKTRGQQVTLRCSPKSGHDTVSWYQQALGQGPQFIFQYYEEEERQRGNFPDRFSGHQFPNYSSELNVNALLLGDSALYLCASSLGTGGWDTEAFFGQGTRLTVV.

This sequence joins TRBV7-2 and TRBJ2-1; 7 nucleotides align to TRBD1. V was clipped by 4 bases and J by 9 bases; unmatched bases: 9. The length of the CDR3 is 14 residues. CDR1 is SGHTA, CDR2 FQGNSA, per germline. The CDR3 loop reads CASSSGTEIGEQFF. Here the CDR3 DNA reads TGTGCCAGCAGCTCGGGGACAGAGATCGGTGAGCAGTTCTTC. Full variable domain (remainder filled in from reference TRBV7-2 and TRBJ2-1): GAGVSQSPSNKVTEKGKDVELRCDPISGHTALYWYRQSLGQGLEFLIYFQGNSAPDKSGLPSDRFSAERTGGSVSTLTIQRTQQEDSAVYLCASSSGTEIGEQFFGPGTRLTVL.

This rearrangement joins TRBV6-6 to TRBJ1-2; 9 bases match TRBD1. This CDR3 is built from 15 residues. After removal of 2 bases from V and 2 bases from J, the junction contained 3 bases not matched to a gene. Germline V gene lookup returns CDR1 MNHNY and CDR2 SVGAGI (reference sequence). In DNA form, the CDR3 reads TGTGCCAGCAGTTACCCGGGACAGGGAAACTATGGCTACACCTTC. It specifies CASSYPGQGNYGYTF.

The chain combines TRBV7-9 with TRBJ2-7; D unresolved. Germline V gene sequence: CDR1 SEHNR, CDR2 FQNEAQ (reference sequence). V shed 5 bases and J shed 0 bases, with 8 bases lying between them. The CDR3 covers 13 residues. In nucleotides, the CDR3 is TGTGCCAGCAGCCCTGGAGACTCCTACGAGCAGTACTTC. Translated, it gives CASSPGDSYEQYF.

The genes are TRBV7-2 and TRBJ1-2; weak D call: TRBD1 (6 bases). Trimming took 7 bases from V and 8 from J, leaving 23 bases between them. This CDR3 has 15 amino acids. The germline CDR1 and CDR2 sequences are SGHTA and FQGNSA. CDR3 bases: TGTGCCAGCACCCTTAGACCGAGACAGGACCAAGGCTACACCTTC. This codes for CASTLRPRQDQGYTF.

The V and J genes are TRBV9 and TRBJ1-5; 7 nucleotides align to TRBD1. Trimming took 1 base from V and 3 from J; bases not matched to a gene: 1. This CDR3 spans 14 amino acids. CDR1 and CDR2 from the germline V gene are SGDLS and YYNGEE. The CDR3 nucleotides read TGTGCCAGCAGCGTACAGGGGGACAATCAGCCCCAGCATTTT. Residues: CASSVQGDNQPQHF.

The rearrangement links TRBV7-2 to TRBJ2-3, with no clear D. The CDR3 spans 15 residues. Trimming took off 2 bases at V and 3 bases at J, with 12 bases between the two ends. The germline V gene has CDR1 SGHTA and CDR2 FQGNSA. CDR3 DNA sequence: TGTGCCAGCAGCTTACGTGCAGGTGTAACAGATACGCAGTATTTT. Its translation: CASSLRAGVTDTQYF.

This rearrangement joins TRBV12-3 or TRBV12-4 to TRBJ1-6; tentatively, D is TRBD1 (6 bases). The CDR3 is 13 amino acids. Trimming took off 6 bases at V and 7 bases at J, with 10 bases between the two ends. This CDR3 reads CASSPGQNSPLHF. The CDR3 DNA sequence: TGTGCCAGCAGCCCGGGACAAAATTCACCCCTCCACTTT.

In the case of this clone: Other DNA sequences in the sample encode the same CDR3. The rearrangement joins TRBV3-1 (or the pseudogene TRBV3-2) to TRBJ1-5; D remains ambiguous. Germline V gene data show CDR1 as LGHDT and CDR2 as YNNKEL (reference sequence). The V and J ends lost 0 bases and 4 bases respectively, with 4 bases between them. The CDR3 is made up of 13 amino acids. The CDR3: CASSQDLNQPQHF. CDR3 DNA: TGTGCCAGCAGCCAAGATCTTAATCAGCCCCAGCATTTT.

V usage is TRBV27 and J usage is TRBJ2-3, with D possibly being TRBD1 (5 bases). This CDR3 is built from 15 residues. Germline V gene lookup returns CDR1 MNHEY and CDR2 SMNVEV (reference sequence). The ends were cut back, 4 bases at V and 6 bases at J, with 17 bases in the middle. This chain's CDR3 is CASSSQTVYTDTQYF. The DNA of the CDR3 is TGTGCCAGCAGTTCCCAGACAGTATACACGGATACGCAGTATTTT.